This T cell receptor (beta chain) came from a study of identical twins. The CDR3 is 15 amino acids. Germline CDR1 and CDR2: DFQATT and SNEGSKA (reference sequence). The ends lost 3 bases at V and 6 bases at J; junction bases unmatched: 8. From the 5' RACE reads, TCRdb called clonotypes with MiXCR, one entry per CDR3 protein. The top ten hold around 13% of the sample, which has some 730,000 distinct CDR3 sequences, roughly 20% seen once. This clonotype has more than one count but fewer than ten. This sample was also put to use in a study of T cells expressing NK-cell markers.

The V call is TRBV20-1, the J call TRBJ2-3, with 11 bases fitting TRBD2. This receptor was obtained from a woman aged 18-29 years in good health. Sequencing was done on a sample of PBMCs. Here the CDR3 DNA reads TGCAGTGCTAGCAGGGTAGCGGGAGGGTTGGATACGCAGTATTTT. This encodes CSASRVAGGLDTQYF.